The 14 T cell receptor beta chains below come from one sample, sequenced in a study of CD8+CD57+ T cells in acquired aplastic anemia. TCR beta VDJ and CDR3 profiling used genomic DNA as template. One entry per CDR3 protein, called by TCRdb with MiXCR from the reads. The sample holds 75,000 to 80,000 distinct CDR3 sequences, roughly 70% seen once. Sequenced patients had shown CD8+CD57+ cell expansion by flow cytometry. Input material: sorted CD4+, CD8+, or CD8+CD57+ T cells (not recorded which) from PBMCs. These receptors were taken from a human donor with aplastic anemia.

The sample holds many counts of this clonotype. The CDR3 spells CATSRNRDSDGYTF. DNA for the CDR3: TGTGCCACCAGCAGAAACCGGGACAGCGATGGCTACACCTTC. The gene calls are TRBV15 and TRBJ1-2, with 7 nucleotides matching TRBD1. Germline assignment: CDR1 LNHNV and CDR2 YYDKDF (reference sequence). The CDR3 totals 14 residues. V lost 2 bases, J lost 6 bases, and 6 bases stayed unmatched.

The gene calls are TRBV5-1 and TRBJ2-5, with D hard to call. V dropped 0 bases and J dropped 5 bases, with 14 bases sitting between them. The length of the CDR3 is 15 residues. The V gene's germline CDR1 is SGHRS and CDR2 YFSETQ. The DNA of the CDR3 is TGCGCCAGCAGCTTGGCCGTGGGGTTCCGGGAGACCCAGTACTTC. It is translated as CASSLAVGFRETQYF.

This clonotype was found a few times. The chain carries TRBV11-1 and TRBJ1-2, with D uncertain. Trimming left V 1 base short and J 4 bases short, with 16 bases between. The germline V gene has CDR1 SGHAT and CDR2 FQDESV (reference sequence). The CDR3 is 16 amino acids. CDR3 residues: CASSLVLPDRGYGYTF. The CDR3, as DNA: TGTGCCAGCAGCTTAGTACTTCCCGATCGGGGCTATGGCTACACCTTC.

Remarks on this clonotype: At one end, the junction sequence differs from germline, possibly due to a read error. The chain is built from TRBV10-2 and TRBJ2-2, with 8 bases aligning to TRBD2. The CDR3 extends over 14 amino acids. CDR1 WSHSY and CDR2 SAAADI come from the germline V gene. The CDR3 DNA is TGTGCCATCGAGGGGACTAGGAACACCGGGGAGCTGTTTTTT. It yields the protein CAIEGTRNTGELFF.

This chain connects TRBV10-3 to TRBJ2-3, with 8 bases aligning to TRBD2. The CDR3 sequence is 14 residues long. Germline V lookup: CDR1 ENHRY, CDR2 SYGVKD. V was pared by 6 bases and J by 2 bases, with 4 bases of the junction left unmatched. CDR3 amino acids: CAISQRGFTDTQYF. CDR3 DNA: TGTGCCATCAGCCAGCGGGGGTTCACAGATACGCAGTATTTT.

The rearrangement joins TRBV2 to TRBJ2-1, with D hard to call. The V end was cut by 1 base, the J end by 8 bases, with 9 bases between. The CDR3 contains 13 residues. Germline CDR1 reads SNHLY; CDR2 reads FYNNEI. The chain's CDR3 is CASSEEIVDEQFF. The CDR3 nucleotides are TGTGCCAGCAGTGAAGAGATAGTGGATGAGCAGTTCTTC.

This chain joins TRBV15 and TRBJ1-4; possibly TRBD1 for D (6 bases). Trimming shortened V by 3 bases and J by 5 bases, and 13 bases separated the two germline ends. There are 15 residues in the CDR3. The germline V gene encodes CDR1 LNHNV and CDR2 YYDKDF (reference sequence). This CDR3 is CATSSPDRGNEKLFF. Here the CDR3 DNA reads TGTGCCACCAGCAGCCCGGACAGAGGGAATGAAAAACTGTTTTTT.

Worth noting for this clonotype: A much more abundant neighbour one base away suggests this may be a read error. The chain recombines TRBV5-4 with TRBJ2-5; possibly TRBD1 for D (5 bases). Germline CDR1 reads SGHNT; CDR2 reads YYREEE (reference sequence). CDR3 length equals 12 residues. The CDR3: CAGSLTEETQYF. The CDR3 DNA reads TGTGCCGGCAGCTTGACAGAAGAGACCCAGTACTTC.

The table lists this clonotype with a few counts. The chain combines TRBV6-1 with TRBJ1-1; D remains unclear. Trimming took 2 bases from V and 6 from J, leaving 7 bases between them. Germline assignment: CDR1 MNHNS and CDR2 SASEGT. There are 12 residues in the CDR3. CDR3 loop: CASSEWTSEAFF. The CDR3 region has the DNA TGTGCCAGCAGTGAATGGACCTCTGAAGCTTTCTTT.

The V and J genes are TRBV7-9 and TRBJ2-1; the D is unclear. The CDR3 is made up of 12 amino acids. V was clipped by 1 base and J by 9 bases, with 7 bases between them. Germline loops: CDR1 SEHNR, CDR2 FQNEAQ (reference sequence). The DNA of the CDR3 is TGTGCCAGCAGCTTAGGCCCCGCTGAGCAGTTCTTC. Translated: CASSLGPAEQFF. Full variable domain (rest looked up from reference TRBV7-9 and TRBJ2-1): DTGVSQNPRHKITKRGQNVTFRCDPISEHNRLYWYRQTLGQGPEFLTYFQNEAQLEKSRLLSDRFSAERPKGSFSTLEIQRTEQGDSAMYLCASSLGPAEQFFGPGTRLTVL.

This clonotype was picked up one time. The chain has TRBV2 and TRBJ1-2; D not certain. This CDR3 has 15 amino acids. The V end was cut by 4 bases, the J end by 7 bases, with 19 bases between. In germline, CDR1 is SNHLY, CDR2 FYNNEI. CDR3 nucleotide sequence: TGTGCCAGCAGTGTTTTAACCGCCACCCGGGCTGGCTACACCTTC. Its translation is CASSVLTATRAGYTF.

This clonotype showed up just a few times. The rearrangement links TRBV7-9 to TRBJ2-7; D unclear. The germline V gene has CDR1 SEHNR and CDR2 FQNEAQ (reference sequence). V was pared by 8 bases and J by 1 base, with 12 bases between. There are 13 residues in the CDR3. The CDR3 DNA follows: TGTGCCAGCCGCCAGGTCAGATCCTACGAGCAGTACTTC. Amino acids: CASRQVRSYEQYF.

The chain joins TRBV20-1 to TRBJ2-7; D remains ambiguous. V was trimmed by 3 bases and J by 5 bases, leaving 11 bases between them. The CDR3 loop spans 12 amino acids. CDR1 DFQATT and CDR2 SNEGSKA come from the germline V gene (reference sequence). CDR3 nucleotide sequence: TGCAGTGCTAGCGCCAGAAGGGACGAGCAGTACTTC. Translating it yields CSASARRDEQYF.

This sequence joins TRBV2 and TRBJ2-7; the D is unclear. The CDR3 length is 11 residues. The V and J ends lost 4 bases and 5 bases respectively, with 6 bases between them. Germline CDR1 is SNHLY and CDR2 is FYNNEI. CDR3 sequence reads: CASSGHDEQYF. DNA of the CDR3: TGTGCCAGCAGTGGACACGACGAGCAGTACTTC. The variable domain in full, completed from reference TRBV2 and TRBJ2-7, reads EPEVTQTPSHQVTQMGQEVILRCVPISNHLYFYWYRQILGQKVEFLVSFYNNEISEKSEIFDDQFSVERPDGSNFTLKIRSTKLEDSAMYFCASSGHDEQYFGPGTRLTVT.